The clone carrying this TCR beta chain was seen a few times. Its specificity is not known. These data are taken from a study of T cells in Graves' hyperthyroidism and ophthalmopathy. Looking at the study overall: Blood from the periphery was taken at initial diagnosis, before any treatment.

The diagnostic basis comprised clinical symptoms, serum thyroxine and TRAb, thyroid ultrasound and orbital computed tomography. Study outcomes and limitations: Blood samples included most of the expanded thyroid clonotypes exceeding 0.001.

The CDR3 regions of TCR beta were amplified from RNA transcripts. The TCR CDR3 first-round RT-PCR relied on the HTBI primer set. One entry per CDR3 protein results from TCRdb running MiXCR on the multiplex PCR reads. The table includes about 320,000 distinct CDR3 sequences, 16% detected once. The germline V gene has CDR1 MNHNS and CDR2 SASEGT. The V end was cut by 6 bases, the J end by 5 bases, with 16 bases between. CDR3 length: 15 residues. The chain carries TRBV6-1 and TRBJ1-4, with D possibly matching TRBD1 (6 bases). The receptor's source is a young man with Graves' hyperthyroidism. Sequenced input: blood. In DNA form, the CDR3 reads TGTGCCAGCAGCCGGGGGCGGCGCATAAATGAAAAACTGTTTTTT. Amino acid sequence: CASSRGRRINEKLFF.